This TCR beta chain is from a study of T cell responses to AZD1222 COVID-19 vaccine. This CDR3 is 15 amino acids long. V dropped 3 bases and J dropped 0 bases, with 9 bases sitting between them. Germline V gene sequence: CDR1 MDHEN, CDR2 SYDVKM. Repertoires were generated with immunoSEQ multiplex PCR, while TCRdb's copy carries only in-frame clones and drops some. The table lists some 55,000 clones, nearly 90% of them singletons. The chain couples TRBV28 to TRBJ1-3, with D possibly matching TRBD1 (5 bases). The clonotype comes from an adult in good health. Sequencing was performed on peripheral blood, taken on day 0 of AZD1222 vaccination. CDR3: CASSFGAASGNTIYF. DNA for the CDR3: TGTGCCAGCAGTTTTGGGGCGGCCTCTGGAAACACCATATATTTT.